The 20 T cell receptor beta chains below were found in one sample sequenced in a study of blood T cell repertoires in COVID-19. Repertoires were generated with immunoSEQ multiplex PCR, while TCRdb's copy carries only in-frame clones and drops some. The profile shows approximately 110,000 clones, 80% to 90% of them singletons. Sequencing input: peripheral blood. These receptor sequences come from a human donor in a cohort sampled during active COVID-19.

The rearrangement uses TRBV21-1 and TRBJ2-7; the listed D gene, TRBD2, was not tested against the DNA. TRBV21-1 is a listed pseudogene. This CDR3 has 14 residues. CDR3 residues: CASSSAGGFYEQYF. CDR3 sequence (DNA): TGTGCCAGCAGCTCCGCGGGAGGGTTCTACGAGCAGTACTTC.

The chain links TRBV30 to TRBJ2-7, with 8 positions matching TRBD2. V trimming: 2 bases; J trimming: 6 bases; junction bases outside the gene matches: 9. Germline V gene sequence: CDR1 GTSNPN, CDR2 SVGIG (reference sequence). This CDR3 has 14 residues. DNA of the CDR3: TGTGCCTGGAGTAACAGCGGGGGTAACGGCGAGCAGTACTTC. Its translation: CAWSNSGGNGEQYF.

This CDR3 is CAWHRGELFF. The CDR3 DNA reads TGTGCCTGGCATCGGGGGGAGCTGTTTTTT. This sequence joins TRBV30 and TRBJ2-2; D is unclear. In germline, CDR1 is GTSNPN, CDR2 SVGIG (reference sequence). Trimming left V 5 bases short and J 8 bases short, with 6 bases between. This CDR3 comprises 10 residues.

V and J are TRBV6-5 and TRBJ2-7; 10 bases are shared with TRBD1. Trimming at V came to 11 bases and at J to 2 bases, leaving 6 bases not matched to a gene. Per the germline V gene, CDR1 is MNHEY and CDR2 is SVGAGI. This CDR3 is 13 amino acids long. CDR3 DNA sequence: TGTGCCGGCCGAGGACAGGGGGCCTACGAGCAGTACTTC. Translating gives CAGRGQGAYEQYF.

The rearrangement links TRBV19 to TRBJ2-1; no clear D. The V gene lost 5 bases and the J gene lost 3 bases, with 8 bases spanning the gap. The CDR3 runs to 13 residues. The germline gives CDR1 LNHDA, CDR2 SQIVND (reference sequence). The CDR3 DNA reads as TGTGCCAGTAGTGTCCAGCGCTACAATGAGCAGTTCTTC. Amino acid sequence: CASSVQRYNEQFF.

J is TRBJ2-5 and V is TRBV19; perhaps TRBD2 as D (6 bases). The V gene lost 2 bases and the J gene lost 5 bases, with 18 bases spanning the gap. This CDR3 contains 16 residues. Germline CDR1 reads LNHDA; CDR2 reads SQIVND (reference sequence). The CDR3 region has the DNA TGTGCCAGTAGTATAACAGGCCGGCTAGCGAGTGAGACCCAGTACTTC. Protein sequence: CASSITGRLASETQYF.

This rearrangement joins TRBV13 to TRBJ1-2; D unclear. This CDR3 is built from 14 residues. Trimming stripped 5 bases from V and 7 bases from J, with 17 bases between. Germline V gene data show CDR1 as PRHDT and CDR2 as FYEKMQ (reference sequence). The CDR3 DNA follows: TGTGCCAGCAGCCGTTTGACAACATCGCTTGGCTACACCTTC. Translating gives CASSRLTTSLGYTF.

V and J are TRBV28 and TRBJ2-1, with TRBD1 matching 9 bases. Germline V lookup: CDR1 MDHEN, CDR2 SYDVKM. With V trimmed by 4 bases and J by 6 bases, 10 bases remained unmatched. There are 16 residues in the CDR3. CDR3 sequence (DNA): TGTGCCAGCAGTTCACCACAGGGGGCCGGAGTCAATGAGCAGTTCTTC. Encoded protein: CASSSPQGAGVNEQFF.

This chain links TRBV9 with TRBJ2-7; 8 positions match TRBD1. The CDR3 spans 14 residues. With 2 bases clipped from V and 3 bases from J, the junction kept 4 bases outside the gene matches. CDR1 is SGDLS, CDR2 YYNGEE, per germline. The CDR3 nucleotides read TGTGCCAGCAGCGTGGGACAGGTTGACTACGAGCAGTACTTC. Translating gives CASSVGQVDYEQYF.

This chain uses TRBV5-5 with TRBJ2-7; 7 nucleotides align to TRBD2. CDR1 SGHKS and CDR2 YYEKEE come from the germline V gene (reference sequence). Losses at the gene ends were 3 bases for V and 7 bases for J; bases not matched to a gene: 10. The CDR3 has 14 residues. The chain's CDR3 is CASSYGAGVREQYF. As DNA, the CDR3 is TGTGCCAGCAGCTACGGCGCGGGAGTCCGTGAGCAGTACTTC.

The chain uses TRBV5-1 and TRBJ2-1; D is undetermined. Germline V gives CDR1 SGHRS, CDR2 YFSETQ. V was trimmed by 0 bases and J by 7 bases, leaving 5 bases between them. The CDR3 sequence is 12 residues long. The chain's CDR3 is CASSLVLNEQFF. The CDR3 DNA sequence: TGCGCCAGCAGCTTGGTATTGAATGAGCAGTTCTTC.

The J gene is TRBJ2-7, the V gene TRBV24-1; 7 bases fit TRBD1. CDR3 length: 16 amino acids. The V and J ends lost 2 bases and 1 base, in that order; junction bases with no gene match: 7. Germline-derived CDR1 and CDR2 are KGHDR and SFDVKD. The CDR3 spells CATSDSRTGKSYEQYF. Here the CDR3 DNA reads TGTGCCACCAGTGATTCCCGGACAGGAAAATCCTACGAGCAGTACTTC.

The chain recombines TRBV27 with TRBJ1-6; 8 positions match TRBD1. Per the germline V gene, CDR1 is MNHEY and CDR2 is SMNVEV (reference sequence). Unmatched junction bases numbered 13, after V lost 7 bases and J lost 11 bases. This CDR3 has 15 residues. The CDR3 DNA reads TGTGCCAGCACCCTAGACAGACAGGGGTTGGCACCCCTCCACTTT. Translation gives CASTLDRQGLAPLHF.

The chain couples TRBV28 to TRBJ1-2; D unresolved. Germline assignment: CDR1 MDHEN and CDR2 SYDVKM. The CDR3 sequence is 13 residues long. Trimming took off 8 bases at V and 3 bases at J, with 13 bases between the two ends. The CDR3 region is CASRRRGDYGYTF. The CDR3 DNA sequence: TGTGCCAGCCGGAGACGCGGGGACTATGGCTACACCTTC.

CDR3 residues: CASSDPGELFF. The CDR3 DNA reads as TGTGCCAGCAGTGATCCAGGGGAGCTGTTTTTT. V usage is TRBV25-1 and J usage is TRBJ2-2; D is unclear. The CDR3 spans 11 residues. In germline, CDR1 is MGHDK, CDR2 SYGVNS. Trimming removed 3 bases at V and 8 bases at J, with 4 bases between.

In DNA form, the CDR3 reads TGTGCCACCGGCACTAGCGGGAGAGGCGCCGGGGAGCTGTTTTTT. Its protein is CATGTSGRGAGELFF. This chain connects TRBV24-1 to TRBJ2-2; 11 nucleotides line up with TRBD2. Germline CDR1 is KGHDR and CDR2 is SFDVKD. Trimming removed 9 bases from V and 6 bases from J; junction bases left unmatched: 8. The CDR3 is made up of 15 amino acids.

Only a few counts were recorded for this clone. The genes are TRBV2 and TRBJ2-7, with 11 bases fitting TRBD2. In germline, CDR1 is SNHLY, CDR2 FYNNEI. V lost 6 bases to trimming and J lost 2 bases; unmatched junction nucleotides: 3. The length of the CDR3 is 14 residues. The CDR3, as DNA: TGTGCCAGCAGCAGACTAGCGGGGCCCTACGAGCAGTACTTC. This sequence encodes CASSRLAGPYEQYF. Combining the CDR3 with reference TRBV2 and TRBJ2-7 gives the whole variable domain EPEVTQTPSHQVTQMGQEVILRCVPISNHLYFYWYRQILGQKVEFLVSFYNNEISEKSEIFDDQFSVERPDGSNFTLKIRSTKLEDSAMYFCASSRLAGPYEQYFGPGTRLTVT.

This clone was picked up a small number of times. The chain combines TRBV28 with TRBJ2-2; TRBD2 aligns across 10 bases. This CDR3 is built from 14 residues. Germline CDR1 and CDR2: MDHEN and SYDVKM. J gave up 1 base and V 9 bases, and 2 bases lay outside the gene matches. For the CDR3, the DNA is TGTGCCAGTTCTAGCGGGGGGAACACCGGGGAGCTGTTTTTT. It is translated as CASSSGGNTGELFF.

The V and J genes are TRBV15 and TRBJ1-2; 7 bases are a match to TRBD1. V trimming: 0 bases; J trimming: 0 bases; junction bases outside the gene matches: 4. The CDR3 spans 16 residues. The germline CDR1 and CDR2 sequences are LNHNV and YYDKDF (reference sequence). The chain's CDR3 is CATSRDSGQPNYGYTF. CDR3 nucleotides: TGTGCCACCAGCAGAGATTCGGGACAGCCTAACTATGGCTACACCTTC.

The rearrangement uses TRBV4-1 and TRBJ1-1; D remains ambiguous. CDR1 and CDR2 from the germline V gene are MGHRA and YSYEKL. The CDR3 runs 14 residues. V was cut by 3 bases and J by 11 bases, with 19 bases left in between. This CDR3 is CASSQSEGGRVAFF. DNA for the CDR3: TGCGCCAGCAGCCAGTCGGAGGGAGGGAGAGTTGCTTTCTTT.